The clone carrying this T cell receptor (beta chain) was observed once. The data were obtained in a study of blood T cell repertoires in COVID-19. In the authors' workflow: Amplification of reference gene primers was used by the study to estimate nucleated cell counts. Produced via immunoSEQ multiplex PCR; TCRdb's table is partial and in-frame only. V and J calls and clone size are as listed in that table; D and trimming were resolved from the DNA. The sample holds roughly 290,000 clones, about 90% seen once. The TCR sequence derives from a woman in her 50s who had recovered from COVID-19. The sample consisted of peripheral blood.

The CDR3 DNA follows: TGTGCCAGCAGTTTATCAGTCGGAGGGGCCCAGCATTTT. Its protein product is CASSLSVGGAQHF. The chain employs TRBV27 and TRBJ1-5; the D gene is possibly TRBD1 (5 bases). CDR3 length: 13 residues. V lost 0 bases to trimming and J lost 11 bases, with 11 bases between them. The germline V gene has CDR1 MNHEY and CDR2 SMNVEV (reference sequence).